The rows below give T cell receptor beta chains drawn from one sample of a study of relationships among human T cell subsets. TCRdb re-derived calls from the multiplex PCR reads in MiXCR, one entry per CDR3 protein. The data contain roughly 7,400 distinct CDR3 sequences, 55% to 75% of them singletons. Sequencing was performed on naive and transitional (CD45RA+) T cells sorted from blood. The receptors were sampled from a man aged 40-50 years in good health. Each CDR3 is given with its conserved first and last residue. A D gene is named only where the DNA matches it firmly. Clone size is given for some rows only: seen once, a few or many times, or a class if the clone is expanded.

j_call d_call v_call clone_size cdr3_nt cdr3_aa
TRBJ2-3 TRBD1 TRBV11-2 few TGTGCCAGCAGCTTAGGGGACAGAATGCAGTATTTT CASSLGDRMQYF
TRBJ2-7 TRBD1 TRBV19 once TGTGCCAGTAGTCTCGACCACGGGACAGGGAACCACGAGCAGTACTTC CASSLDHGTGNHEQYF
TRBJ2-7 - TRBV29-1 few TGCAGCGTCGTTCGCGGGACGAATTCCTACGAGCAGTACTTC CSVVRGTNSYEQYF
TRBJ1-1 - TRBV7-9 few TGTGCCAGCAGCTTAATGGGGACTGAAGCTTTCTTT CASSLMGTEAFF
TRBJ2-1 TRBD2 TRBV20-1 - TGCAGTGCTAGAGATCGAAGCGGGAGTAGAGGTAATGAGCAGTTCTTC CSARDRSGSRGNEQFF
TRBJ2-7 - TRBV11-2 - TGTGCCAGTACGACTGGAACCTACGAACAGTACTTC CASTTGTYEQYF
TRBJ1-1 - TRBV21-1 - TGTGCCAGCAGCTCAAGGGGAGGTGCGCCGCTCATGAACACTGAAGCTTTCTTT CASSSRGGAPLMNTEAFF
TRBJ2-7 - TRBV11-2 few TGTGCCAGCACCCAGGGACGGGGCCCTCCCTACGAGCAGTACTTC CASTQGRGPPYEQYF
TRBJ2-1 - TRBV14 - TGTGCCAGCAGCCAACCGGGACTCCATTACAATGAGCAGTTCTTC CASSQPGLHYNEQFF
TRBJ2-7 - TRBV27 - TGTGCCAGCAGCTATAGACCAGGGCCTTCCTACGAGCAGTACTTC CASSYRPGPSYEQYF
TRBJ2-1 TRBD2 TRBV24-1 - TGTGCCACCAGTGAGCCCGGGACTAGCGGGAGTAATGAGCAGTTCTTC CATSEPGTSGSNEQFF
TRBJ2-7 - TRBV29-1 - TGCAGCGTTGATGTAGCGGATAGCTACGAGCAGTACTTC CSVDVADSYEQYF
TRBJ2-1 - TRBV13 few TGTGCCAGCAGCTTTCGTGACCCCTACAATGAGCAGTTCTTC CASSFRDPYNEQFF
TRBJ2-7 TRBD2 TRBV10-3 - TGTGCCACCCTTAGCGGGAGCTCCTACGAGCAGTACTTC CATLSGSSYEQYF
TRBJ2-2 - TRBV28 - TGTGCCAGCAGTTCCGTGGCGAGGGGGATCGGGGTGTACGGCGGGGAGCTGTTTTTT CASSSVARGIGVYGGELFF
TRBJ2-7 - TRBV11-2 few TGTGCCAGCAGTCCTTCAAATTACGAGCAGTACTTC CASSPSNYEQYF
TRBJ2-7 - TRBV7-9 once TGTGCCAGCAGCTTGTCAGGAAGCCCCTACGAGCAGTACTTC CASSLSGSPYEQYF
TRBJ2-3 TRBD2 TRBV11-2 - TGTGCCAGCAGCTTAGATCGATGGGATTCGCGGGAGGACCGGGGAGATACGCAGTATTTT CASSLDRWDSREDRGDTQYF
TRBJ1-1 - TRBV11-2 - TGTGCCAGCAGCTTAGGGTTGGGGAACACTGAAGCTTTCTTT CASSLGLGNTEAFF
TRBJ2-4 - TRBV11-2 - TGTGCCAGCAGCCGGGAGGGGGCCGGGGGAGCCAAAAACATTCAGTACTTC CASSREGAGGAKNIQYF
TRBJ1-1 - TRBV28 - TGTGCCAGCAGTTTCAGGAACCAAAACACTGAAGCTTTCTTT CASSFRNQNTEAFF
TRBJ1-1 - TRBV7-4 - TGTGCCAGCAGCTTTCCGACGGACACGATCTTTGAAGCTTTCTTT CASSFPTDTIFEAFF
TRBJ2-5 - TRBV20-1 - TGCAGTGCCTGGACTACCAACCAAGAGACCCAGTACTTC CSAWTTNQETQYF
TRBJ2-7 - TRBV19 - TGTGCGACGTCCTTACTCGGCGGTACCTACGAGCAGTACTTC CATSLLGGTYEQYF
TRBJ2-3 TRBD1 TRBV11-2 - TGTGCCAGCAGCTTAGGGTCGGGACAGGGGCTCACAGATACGCAGTATTTT CASSLGSGQGLTDTQYF
TRBJ1-1 TRBD1 TRBV10-3 - TGTGCCATCAGGGCGTCCAGGGGGTCGAACACTGAAGCTTTCTTT CAIRASRGSNTEAFF
TRBJ1-1 - TRBV19 - TGTGCCAGTAGTATAGGTGAGAGTAACACTGAAGCTTTCTTT CASSIGESNTEAFF
TRBJ2-1 TRBD2 TRBV7-9 - TGTGCCAGCAGCTCGCTAGCGGGGGGCTTCCTATCGGCTAATGAGCAGTTCTTC CASSSLAGGFLSANEQFF
TRBJ2-1 TRBD2 TRBV18 - TGTGCCAGCTCACCGCGCGGGATAGCGGGGAAAAATGAGCAGTTCTTC CASSPRGIAGKNEQFF
TRBJ1-2 - TRBV30 - TGTGCCTGGAGGGCCAGGTATGGCTACACCTTC CAWRARYGYTF
TRBJ2-7 - TRBV12-3/TRBV12-4 - TGTGCCAGCAGCCCGGGACCTACCTACGGGCAGTACTTC CASSPGPTYGQYF
TRBJ1-5 - TRBV20-1 - TGCAGTGCTATCTCCGACTCAGATAGCAATCAGCCCCAGCATTTT CSAISDSDSNQPQHF
TRBJ2-1 - TRBV5-1 - TGCGCCAGCAGGCAGGGGCGTGACAATGAGCAGTTCTTC CASRQGRDNEQFF
TRBJ2-3 - TRBV11-2 - TGTGCCAGCAGCTTCCGGGCGGTCACAGATACGCAGTGTTTT CASSFRAVTDTQCF
TRBJ1-2 - TRBV4-1 - TGCGCCAGCAGCCTCGACGACAGGACCCGTGGCTGCACCTTC CASSLDDRTRGCTF
TRBJ1-2 TRBD1 TRBV12-3/TRBV12-4 - TGTGCCAGCGTTGGACAGGGGTATGGCTACACCTTC CASVGQGYGYTF
TRBJ1-6 - TRBV6-1 - TGTGCCAGCAGTGATGGGGTCCTCCACTTT CASSDGVLHF
TRBJ2-1 - TRBV29-1 few TGCAGCTTTAAACGACGCGGGTCGTACAATGAGCAGTTCTTC CSFKRRGSYNEQFF
TRBJ2-3 - TRBV6-4 - TGTGCCAGCAGTGACGACGGTGGGAGTCTGGATACGCAGTATTTT CASSDDGGSLDTQYF
TRBJ2-7 TRBD2 TRBV2 - TGTGCCAGCAGTCAGGGGACTAGCCGCTACGAGCAGTACTTC CASSQGTSRYEQYF
TRBJ1-1 - TRBV27 once TGTGCCAGCAGTTTATGGGGACAGAACACTGAAGCTTTCTTT CASSLWGQNTEAFF
TRBJ1-1 TRBD1 TRBV28 - TGTGCCAGCACCCGACAGGGTGGCGAAGCTTTCTTT CASTRQGGEAFF
TRBJ2-1 TRBD2 TRBV5-1 - TGCGCCAGCAGCTTGGGGACTAGGGCGCCTGAGTTCTTC CASSLGTRAPEFF
TRBJ2-3 - TRBV10-2 - TGCGCCAGCAGTGAGTCGGTTCAGGGGTTCACAGATACGCAGTATTTT CASSESVQGFTDTQYF
TRBJ1-5 - TRBV6-1 - TGTGCCAGCAGTGAACGGTCGAGTAATCAGCCCCAGCATTTT CASSERSSNQPQHF
TRBJ1-1 TRBD1 TRBV10-3 few TGTGCCATCAGTTCCGGGACAGGGATGAACACTGAAGCTTTCTTT CAISSGTGMNTEAFF
TRBJ2-7 - TRBV7-9 few TGTGCCAGCAGCTTAACGGGAGAGCAGTACTTC CASSLTGEQYF
TRBJ1-1 - TRBV12-3/TRBV12-4 - TGTGCCAGCAGTTCACAGGAGAACACTGAAGCTTTCTTT CASSSQENTEAFF
TRBJ2-3 - TRBV7-2 - TGTGCCAGCAGCTTAAATCGGGTGGGGACAGATACGCAGTATTTT CASSLNRVGTDTQYF
TRBJ2-3 TRBD1 TRBV28 - TGTGCCAGCAGTCCGGGACAGGGGGTGACAGATACGCAGTATTTT CASSPGQGVTDTQYF
TRBJ2-6 - TRBV5-1 once TGCGCCAGCAGCGCGACAGGATACTCTGGGGCCAACGTCCTGACTTTC CASSATGYSGANVLTF
TRBJ2-7 - TRBV4-2 - TGTGCCAGCAGCCAAGAAAGGCGAGGAATCCACGAGCAGTACTTC CASSQERRGIHEQYF
TRBJ2-3 - TRBV19 - TGTGCCAGTAGTATTGGATCTGGCACAGATACGCAGTATTTT CASSIGSGTDTQYF